These T cell receptor beta chains were read from a single sample in a study of cytomegalovirus exposure and HLA in healthy donors. Clones were sequenced by immunoSEQ multiplex PCR, and TCRdb holds only the in-frame ones, with some missing. The data contain about 200,000 clones, about 76% of them singletons. The sequenced sample consisted of PBMCs. The receptors originated from a male donor in good health and CMV-seropositive. Both conserved end residues are part of each CDR3. A D gene is named only where the DNA matches it firmly. Size is stated for part of the rows, as once, few or many counts, or as a class when the clone is expanded.

>TRBV6-1|TRBJ1-2|few|TRBD1
TGTGCCAGCAGTGAAAGGGGGCCTGTCGGCTATGGCTACACCTTC
CASSERGPVGYGYTF
>TRBV4-1|TRBJ1-4|few|TRBD1
TGCGCCAGCAGCCAAGAGGCAGGGGGGATAAATGAAAAACTGTTTTTT
CASSQEAGGINEKLFF
>TRBV5-1|TRBJ1-1|-|-
TGCGCCAGCAGCATGACAAACACTGAAGCTTTCTTT
CASSMTNTEAFF
>TRBV5-4|TRBJ1-2|-|-
TGTGCCAGCAGCTTGGAGGACAGCTATGGCTACACCTTC
CASSLEDSYGYTF
>TRBV6-5|TRBJ1-5|-|-
TGTGCCAGCAGTGAAGGAGGCCAGCCCCAGCATTTT
CASSEGGQPQHF
>TRBV5-1|TRBJ2-5|-|TRBD1
TGCGCCAGCAGCGATCGAACCGGGACAGGTCTAGAGACCCAGTACTTC
CASSDRTGTGLETQYF
>TRBV28|TRBJ2-7|-|TRBD2
TGTGCCAGCAGTTTAGACGGGAGGGGGGGCGAGCAGTACTTC
CASSLDGRGGEQYF
>TRBV23-1|TRBJ2-7|-|-
TGCGCCAGCAGTCAATATCAGGGGCGCATAACATTCTACGAGCAGTACTTC
CASSQYQGRITFYEQYF
>TRBV7-3|TRBJ2-7|-|-
TGTGCCAGCAGCTTAGGGCCCCCGACGACCTACGAGCAGTACTTC
CASSLGPPTTYEQYF
>TRBV5-6|TRBJ2-7|few|TRBD2
TGTGCCAGCAGCTGGGGGCGGGGGGGACCCTACGAGCAGTACTTC
CASSWGRGGPYEQYF
>TRBV28|TRBJ2-5|-|-
TGTGCCAGCAGCCCAAATGGACAAATCCAAGAGACCCAGTACTTC
CASSPNGQIQETQYF
>TRBV9|TRBJ1-1|-|-
TGTGCCAGCAGCGTAGGGGGGGGCATGACTGAAGCTTTCTTT
CASSVGGGMTEAFF
>TRBV9|TRBJ2-7|-|-
TGTGCCAGCAGCCCAACGGGGGACCTTCTCTACGAGCAGTACTTC
CASSPTGDLLYEQYF
>TRBV6-6|TRBJ1-2|-|-
TGTGCCAGCAGTTCCCGACTAGGGCTAGAGGGCTACACCTTC
CASSSRLGLEGYTF
>TRBV7-9|TRBJ1-1|-|-
TGTGCCAGCAGCTTAGCTCAGGACAGACCTCACACTGAAGCTTTCTTT
CASSLAQDRPHTEAFF
>TRBV19|TRBJ1-2|-|-
TGTGCCAGTAGTAATACCAGGGCCTATGGCTACACCTTC
CASSNTRAYGYTF
>TRBV7-2|TRBJ1-1|-|-
TGTGCCAGCAGCCTATTAGGTCGGGGGGCTGGCACTGAAGCTTTCTTT
CASSLLGRGAGTEAFF
>TRBV4-1|TRBJ2-3|-|-
TGCGCCAGCAGCCAAGCTTCGGACTTTCGCACAGATACGCAGTATTTT
CASSQASDFRTDTQYF
>TRBV6-5|TRBJ2-7|-|TRBD1
TGTGCCAGCAGTCCCCGACAGGGCATCTCCTCCGAGCAGTACTTC
CASSPRQGISSEQYF
>TRBV19|TRBJ2-7|few|TRBD2
TGTGCCAGTAGTCCCCTCCCCGGGAGGGCCCTTTACGAGCAGTACTTC
CASSPLPGRALYEQYF
>TRBV7-8|TRBJ1-5|once|-
TGTGCCAGCAGCTTTAATGGAATGGGCCAGCCCCAGCATTTT
CASSFNGMGQPQHF
>TRBV5-1|TRBJ2-2|once|-
TGCGCCAGCAGCTGGACCTGGACTCCCGGGGAGCTGTTTTTT
CASSWTWTPGELFF
>TRBV7-9|TRBJ2-7|-|TRBD2
TGTGCCAGCAGCTTAGAAGGGACTAGCGACGAGCAGTACTTC
CASSLEGTSDEQYF
>TRBV2|TRBJ2-2|-|TRBD2
TGTGCCAGCAGTTCTAGCGGGACCGGGGAGCTGTTTTTT
CASSSSGTGELFF
>TRBV9|TRBJ2-5|-|-
TGTGCCAGCAGCGTAGATGGCAGGGGTCAAGAGACCCAGTACTTC
CASSVDGRGQETQYF
>TRBV19|TRBJ2-7|-|TRBD2
TGTGCCAGTAGTCTCCGGGACCCATGGACTAGTTCGTACGAGCAGTACTTC
CASSLRDPWTSSYEQYF
>TRBV30|TRBJ1-3|-|-
TGTGCCTGGAGCGCCAATTTCAGAGGAAACACCATATATTTT
CAWSANFRGNTIYF
>TRBV5-4|TRBJ2-7|-|TRBD1
TGTGCCAGCAGGTCGGGACAGCAACGGTACGAGCAGTACTTC
CASRSGQQRYEQYF
>TRBV7-9|TRBJ2-5|few|TRBD2
TGTGCCAGCAGCTGGACTAGCGGGGGCCCAGAGACCCAGTACTTC
CASSWTSGGPETQYF
>TRBV4-3|TRBJ1-6|-|-
TGCGCCAGCAGCCAAGATCTACGGAAGTCGGGATCACCCCTCCACTTT
CASSQDLRKSGSPLHF
>TRBV7-3|TRBJ2-7|few|-
TGTGCCAGCAGCAAGACGGACGCTTCGGGGGAGCAGTACTTC
CASSKTDASGEQYF
>TRBV27|TRBJ2-7|once|-
TGTGCCAGCAGTCTAACAGGGTTTTCCTACGAGCAGTACTTC
CASSLTGFSYEQYF
>TRBV7-2|TRBJ2-3|-|TRBD2
TGTGCCAGCAAAGGGATAGCGGGTACCGCCACAGATACGCAGTATTTT
CASKGIAGTATDTQYF
>TRBV2|TRBJ2-4|-|-
TGTGCCAGCAGTGCCGAGGTCAACATTCAGTACTTC
CASSAEVNIQYF
>TRBV4-1|TRBJ2-7|-|TRBD1
TGCGCCAGCAGCCAAGGAGGACAGGGAATCGAGCAGTACTTC
CASSQGGQGIEQYF
>TRBV28|TRBJ1-3|-|-
TGTGCCAGCAGTTTAACAGTGTTGTTAAGAACCTCTGGAAACACCATATATTTT
CASSLTVLLRTSGNTIYF
>TRBV4-2|TRBJ1-2|once|TRBD1
TGTGCCAGCAGCCGGGGGACAGGCGGCTACACCTTC
CASSRGTGGYTF
>TRBV28|TRBJ1-2|-|-
TGTGCCAGCAGTAGAAGACAGCTCGACTATGGCTACACCTTC
CASSRRQLDYGYTF
>TRBV19|TRBJ2-7|-|TRBD1
TGTGCCAGTAGTATAGGGACAGGGCTGGACGAGCAGTACTTC
CASSIGTGLDEQYF
>TRBV5-1|TRBJ2-6|few|-
TGCGCCAGCAGCCCTCAGCCGGGACACCTTGCCTCTGGGGCCAACGTCCTGACTTTC
CASSPQPGHLASGANVLTF
>TRBV25-1|TRBJ1-6|-|TRBD1
TGTGCCAGCAGTGATCAGGGGACAGGGCTTTCACCCCTCCACTTT
CASSDQGTGLSPLHF
>TRBV5-1|TRBJ2-3|-|TRBD2
TGCGCCAGCAGCTTCCAATCCCTCCCGGGACTAGCGGGAGGGCCTTCAGATACGCAGTATTTT
CASSFQSLPGLAGGPSDTQYF
>TRBV28|TRBJ2-7|-|TRBD1
TGTGCCAGCAGAAACCCCCGGACAGGGTTCCACGAGCAGTACTTC
CASRNPRTGFHEQYF
>TRBV18|TRBJ1-2|-|TRBD1
TGTGCCAGCTCACCTGGGACAGCCTATGGCTACACCTTC
CASSPGTAYGYTF
>TRBV23-1|TRBJ2-1|-|-
TGCGCCAGCAGTCAACTTAGCAAACGAATGCAGTTCTTC
CASSQLSKRMQFF
>TRBV6-1|TRBJ2-3|-|-
TGTGCCAGCAGACGAGCGGAGGGCACAGATACGCAGTATTTT
CASRRAEGTDTQYF
>TRBV7-8|TRBJ1-1|-|-
TGTGCCAGCAGCTTAATGCCAGGGGCCTCGAACACTGAAGCTTTCTTT
CASSLMPGASNTEAFF
>TRBV6-1|TRBJ1-1|once|-
TGTGCCAGCAGTGACCAAGCGCGATTCACTGAAGCTTTCTTT
CASSDQARFTEAFF
>TRBV28|TRBJ2-2|-|-
TGTGCCAGCAGTCCTGCCGGGCAGGGGCGTACCGGGGAGCTGTTTTTT
CASSPAGQGRTGELFF
>TRBV4-3|TRBJ2-2|-|TRBD1
TGCGCCAGCAGCCCCCGGACAGGGTCGTACACCGGGGAGCTGTTTTTT
CASSPRTGSYTGELFF
>TRBV28|TRBJ2-1|-|-
TGTGCCACCCGGGACTCTAACAATGAGCAGTTCTTC
CATRDSNNEQFF
>TRBV6-1|TRBJ2-1|-|-
TGTGCCAGCAGGTTCGAGAGCCGCTCCTACAATGAGCAGTTCTTC
CASRFESRSYNEQFF
>TRBV11-3|TRBJ2-7|-|TRBD1
TGTGCCAGCAGCCATTTAGACAGGGACGAGCAGTACTTC
CASSHLDRDEQYF
>TRBV6-1|TRBJ2-7|-|TRBD2
TGTGCCAGCAGTGAGGTCCCGGGACTAGTGTCCTACGAGCAGTACTTC
CASSEVPGLVSYEQYF
>TRBV7-9|TRBJ1-2|-|-
TGTGCCAGCAGCTTAGAGGAGGGAGTTTATGGCTACACCTTC
CASSLEEGVYGYTF